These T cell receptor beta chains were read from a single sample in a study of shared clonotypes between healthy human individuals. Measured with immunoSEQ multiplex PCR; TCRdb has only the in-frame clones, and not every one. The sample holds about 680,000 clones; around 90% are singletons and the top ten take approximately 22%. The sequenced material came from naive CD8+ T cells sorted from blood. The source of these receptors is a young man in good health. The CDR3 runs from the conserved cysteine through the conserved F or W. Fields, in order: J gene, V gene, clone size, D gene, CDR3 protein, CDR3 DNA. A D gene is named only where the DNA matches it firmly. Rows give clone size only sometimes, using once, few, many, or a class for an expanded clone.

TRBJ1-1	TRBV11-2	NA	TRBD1	CASNPGGGLNTEAFF	TGTGCCAGCAACCCGGGAGGGGGCCTGAACACTGAAGCTTTCTTT
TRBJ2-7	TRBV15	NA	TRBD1	CATSRGTGGYEQYF	TGTGCCACCAGCAGGGGGACAGGGGGCTACGAGCAGTACTTC
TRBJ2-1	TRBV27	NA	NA	CASSFFGQFNEQFF	TGTGCCAGCAGTTTTTTTGGGCAGTTCAATGAGCAGTTCTTC
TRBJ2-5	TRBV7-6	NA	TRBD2	CASSLVLAGVGETQYF	TGTGCCAGCAGCTTAGTCTTAGCGGGAGTGGGAGAGACCCAGTACTTC
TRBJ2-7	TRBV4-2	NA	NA	CASSQAEGRAYEQYF	TGTGCCAGCAGCCAAGCTGAGGGTAGGGCCTACGAGCAGTACTTC
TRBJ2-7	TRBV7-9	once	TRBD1	CASSSDVDRRTYEQYF	TGTGCCAGCAGCTCCGACGTGGACAGGAGGACCTACGAGCAGTACTTC
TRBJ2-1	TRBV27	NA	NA	CASSLGGSYEQFF	TGTGCCAGCAGTTTGGGGGGATCGTATGAGCAGTTCTTC
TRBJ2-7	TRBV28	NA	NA	CASSSPGRSSYEQYF	TGTGCCAGCAGCTCCCCGGGTAGAAGCTCCTACGAGCAGTACTTC
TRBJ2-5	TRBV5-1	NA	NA	CASSLEFRTQQETQYF	TGCGCCAGCAGCTTGGAGTTCCGGACCCAACAAGAGACCCAGTACTTC
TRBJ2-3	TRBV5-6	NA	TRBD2	CASSQRDSTDTQYF	TGTGCCAGCAGCCAGCGGGACAGCACAGATACGCAGTATTTT
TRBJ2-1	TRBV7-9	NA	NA	CASSLGELGDNEQFF	TGTGCCAGCAGCTTAGGAGAGTTGGGAGACAATGAGCAGTTCTTC
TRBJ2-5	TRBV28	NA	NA	CASRPLTGWPETQYF	TGTGCCAGCAGACCCTTAACAGGGTGGCCAGAGACCCAGTACTTC
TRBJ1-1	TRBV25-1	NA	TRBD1	CASLGTGKGNTEAFF	TGTGCCAGCTTGGGGACAGGTAAGGGGAACACTGAAGCTTTCTTT
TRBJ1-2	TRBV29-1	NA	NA	CSVEQANYGYTF	TGCAGCGTGGAACAGGCGAACTATGGCTACACCTTC
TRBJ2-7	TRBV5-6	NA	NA	CASSFGDGYEQYF	TGTGCCAGCAGCTTTGGTGATGGATACGAGCAGTACTTC